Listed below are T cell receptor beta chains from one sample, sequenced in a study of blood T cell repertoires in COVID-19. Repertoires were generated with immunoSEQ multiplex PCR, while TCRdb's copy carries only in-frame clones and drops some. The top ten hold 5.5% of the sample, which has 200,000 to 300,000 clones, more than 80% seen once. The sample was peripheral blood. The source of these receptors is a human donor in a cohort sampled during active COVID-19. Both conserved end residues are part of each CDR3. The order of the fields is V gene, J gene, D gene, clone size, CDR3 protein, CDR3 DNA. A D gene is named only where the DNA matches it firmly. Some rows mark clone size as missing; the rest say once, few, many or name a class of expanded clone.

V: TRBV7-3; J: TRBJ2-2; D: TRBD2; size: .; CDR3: CASTLRSSGGRTGELFF; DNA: TGTGCCAGCACCCTTAGGTCTAGCGGGGGCCGCACCGGGGAGCTGTTTTTT
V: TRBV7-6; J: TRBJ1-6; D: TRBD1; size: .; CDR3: CASSQGDSPLHF; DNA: TGTGCCAGCAGCCAGGGGGATTCACCCCTCCACTTT
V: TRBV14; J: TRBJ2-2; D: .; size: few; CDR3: CASSQGRYTGELFF; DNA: TGTGCCAGCAGCCAAGGGCGGTACACCGGGGAGCTGTTTTTT
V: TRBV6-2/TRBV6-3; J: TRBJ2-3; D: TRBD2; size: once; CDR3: CASSYSVAGGIDTQYF; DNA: TGTGCCAGCAGTTACTCGGTTGCGGGAGGGATAGATACGCAGTATTTT
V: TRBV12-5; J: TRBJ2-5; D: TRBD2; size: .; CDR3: CASGLVAGEKETQYF; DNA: TGTGCTAGTGGTTTGGTAGCGGGGGAGAAAGAGACCCAGTACTTC
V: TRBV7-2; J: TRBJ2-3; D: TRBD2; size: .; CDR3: CASSSRTSGGVVDTQYF; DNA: TGTGCCAGCAGCTCTCGGACTAGCGGGGGGGTGGTGGATACGCAGTATTTT
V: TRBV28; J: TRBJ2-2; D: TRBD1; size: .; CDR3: CASSLFPHRGRNTGELFF; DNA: TGTGCCAGCAGTTTATTTCCCCACAGGGGAAGAAACACCGGGGAGCTGTTTTTT
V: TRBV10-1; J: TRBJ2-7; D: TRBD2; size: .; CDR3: CASSLSGRESREQYF; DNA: TGCGCCAGCAGCTTGAGCGGGAGGGAATCTCGGGAGCAGTACTTC
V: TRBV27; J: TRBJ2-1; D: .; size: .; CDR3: CASSTGRGVDNEQFF; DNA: TGTGCCAGCAGCACCGGGCGGGGAGTCGACAATGAGCAGTTCTTC
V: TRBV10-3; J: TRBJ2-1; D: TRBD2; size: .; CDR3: CAIRGLAGVSEQFF; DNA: TGTGCCATCAGGGGACTAGCGGGAGTTAGTGAGCAGTTCTTC
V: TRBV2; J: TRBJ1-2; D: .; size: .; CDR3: CASSVGQNHYTF; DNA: TGTGCCAGCAGTGTTGGGCAGAATCACTACACCTTC
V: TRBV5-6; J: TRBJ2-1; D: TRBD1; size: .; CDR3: CASSWADRGYNEQFF; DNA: TGTGCCAGCAGCTGGGCGGACAGGGGTTACAATGAGCAGTTCTTC
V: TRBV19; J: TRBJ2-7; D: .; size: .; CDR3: CATMEDSTYEQYF; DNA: TGTGCCACTATGGAGGACAGTACCTACGAGCAGTACTTC
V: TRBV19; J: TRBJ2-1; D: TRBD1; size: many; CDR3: CASSISRGRRSYNEQFF; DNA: TGTGCCAGTAGTATTTCCAGGGGGCGCCGGTCCTACAATGAGCAGTTCTTC
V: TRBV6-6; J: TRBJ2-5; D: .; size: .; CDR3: CASTRDTIQETQYF; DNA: TGTGCCAGCACCCGGGACACGATACAAGAGACCCAGTACTTC
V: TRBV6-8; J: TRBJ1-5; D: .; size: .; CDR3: CASSSSDRNQPQHF; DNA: TGTGCCAGCAGTTCCTCGGACAGAAATCAGCCCCAGCATTTT
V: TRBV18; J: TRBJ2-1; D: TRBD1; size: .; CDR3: CASSPRDRVTDEQFF; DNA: TGTGCCAGCTCACCGAGGGACAGGGTAACTGATGAGCAGTTCTTC
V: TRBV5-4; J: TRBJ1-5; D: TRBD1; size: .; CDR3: CASSIQGSGNQPQHF; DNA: TGTGCCAGCAGCATACAGGGGAGCGGCAATCAGCCCCAGCATTTT
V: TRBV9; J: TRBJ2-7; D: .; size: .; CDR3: CASSVAQGNGAPFHEQYF; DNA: TGTGCCAGCAGCGTAGCTCAGGGTAACGGAGCCCCCTTCCACGAGCAGTACTTC
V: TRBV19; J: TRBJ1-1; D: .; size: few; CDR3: CASSQNLNTEAFF; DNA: TGTGCCAGTAGCCAGAACCTGAACACTGAAGCTTTCTTT
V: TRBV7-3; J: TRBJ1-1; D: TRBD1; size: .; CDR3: CASSSTGTGVSEAFF; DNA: TGTGCCAGCAGCTCTACCGGGACAGGGGTATCTGAAGCTTTCTTT
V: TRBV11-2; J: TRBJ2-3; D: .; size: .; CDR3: CASSSSDTQYF; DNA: TGTGCCAGCAGCTCGAGTGATACGCAGTATTTT
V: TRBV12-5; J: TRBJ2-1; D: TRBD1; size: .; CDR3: CASGLVTGGSNEQFF; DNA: TGTGCTAGTGGTTTGGTAACAGGGGGCTCAAATGAGCAGTTCTTC
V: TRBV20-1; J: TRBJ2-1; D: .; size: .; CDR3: CSARDYEQFF; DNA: TGCAGTGCTAGGGACTATGAGCAGTTCTTC
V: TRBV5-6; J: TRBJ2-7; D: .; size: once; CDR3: CASSSLYYEQYF; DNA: TGTGCCAGCAGCTCCCTGTATTACGAGCAGTACTTC
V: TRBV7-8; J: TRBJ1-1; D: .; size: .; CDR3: CASSPPLVGGDANTEAFF; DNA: TGTGCCAGCAGCCCTCCCCTCGTGGGGGGAGATGCGAACACTGAAGCTTTCTTT
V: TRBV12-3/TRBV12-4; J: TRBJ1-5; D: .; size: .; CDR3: CAIVDSFGQPQHF; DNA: TGTGCCATCGTGGACAGTTTCGGACAGCCCCAGCATTTT
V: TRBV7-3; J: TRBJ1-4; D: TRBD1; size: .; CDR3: CASSQSGTGNEKLFF; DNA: TGTGCCAGCAGCCAGTCCGGGACAGGGAATGAAAAACTGTTTTTT
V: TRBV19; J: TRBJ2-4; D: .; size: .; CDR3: CASSIPQNIQYF; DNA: TGTGCCAGTAGTATCCCGCAGAACATTCAGTACTTC
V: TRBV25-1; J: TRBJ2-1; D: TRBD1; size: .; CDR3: CASSVTGWSYNEQFF; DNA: TGTGCCAGCAGTGTGACAGGGTGGTCCTACAATGAGCAGTTCTTC
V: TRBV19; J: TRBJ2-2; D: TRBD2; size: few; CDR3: CASSPRGTSGILAGELFF; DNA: TGTGCCAGTAGTCCCCGGGGAACTAGCGGGATTTTAGCCGGGGAGCTGTTTTTT
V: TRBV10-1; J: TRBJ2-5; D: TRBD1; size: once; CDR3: CASSPGGRETQYF; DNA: TGCGCCAGCAGTCCAGGGGGCAGGGAGACCCAGTACTTC
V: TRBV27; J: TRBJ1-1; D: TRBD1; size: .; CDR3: CASSDRAGTEAFF; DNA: TGTGCCAGCTCGGACAGGGCGGGTACTGAAGCTTTCTTT
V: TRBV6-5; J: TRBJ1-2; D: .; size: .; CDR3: CASSPGENYGYTF; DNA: TGTGCCAGCAGTCCCGGGGAGAACTATGGCTACACCTTC
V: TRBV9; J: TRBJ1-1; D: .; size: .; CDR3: CASSVVTVNTEAFF; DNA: TGTGCCAGCAGCGTAGTAACGGTGAACACTGAAGCTTTCTTT
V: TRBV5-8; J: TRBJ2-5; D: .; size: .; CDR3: CASSFTLQGRNRETQYF; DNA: TGTGCCAGCAGCTTCACTCTGCAGGGTCGGAACCGAGAGACCCAGTACTTC
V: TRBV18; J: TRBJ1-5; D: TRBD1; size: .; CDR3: CASSPYQGQGADQPQHF; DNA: TGTGCCAGCTCACCATATCAGGGACAGGGGGCTGATCAGCCCCAGCATTTT
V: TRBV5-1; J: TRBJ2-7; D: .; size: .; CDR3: CASSLAEGARAYSYEQYF; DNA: TGCGCCAGCAGCTTGGCCGAAGGAGCCAGGGCCTACTCCTACGAGCAGTACTTC
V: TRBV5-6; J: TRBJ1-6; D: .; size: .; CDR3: CASRLRNSPLHF; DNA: TGTGCCAGCAGGCTCCGGAATTCACCCCTCCACTTT
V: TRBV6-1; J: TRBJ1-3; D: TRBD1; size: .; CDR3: CASSEGQGTRNTIYF; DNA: TGTGCCAGCAGTGAAGGACAGGGGACGAGAAACACCATATATTTT
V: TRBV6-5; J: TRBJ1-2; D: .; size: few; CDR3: CASSPLGHYGYTF; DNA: TGTGCCAGCAGTCCCCTGGGGCACTATGGCTACACCTTC
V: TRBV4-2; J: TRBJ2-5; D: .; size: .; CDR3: CASSPWTVKGSGETQYF; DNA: TGTGCCAGCAGCCCATGGACTGTAAAAGGGAGTGGGGAGACCCAGTACTTC
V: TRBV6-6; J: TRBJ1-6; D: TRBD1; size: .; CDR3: CASRVYGQGGNSPLHF; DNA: TGTGCCAGCAGAGTCTACGGACAGGGCGGTAATTCACCCCTCCACTTT
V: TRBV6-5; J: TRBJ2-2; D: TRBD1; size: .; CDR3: CASSFGTVTTGELFF; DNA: TGTGCCAGCAGTTTTGGGACAGTCACTACCGGGGAGCTGTTTTTT
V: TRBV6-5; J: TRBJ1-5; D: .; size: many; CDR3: CASSRTDNQPQHF; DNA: TGTGCCAGCAGTCGGACAGACAATCAGCCCCAGCATTTT
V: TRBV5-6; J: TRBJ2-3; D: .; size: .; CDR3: CASNLVAGLGDTQYF; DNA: TGTGCCAGCAACTTGGTGGCAGGGCTGGGAGATACGCAGTATTTT
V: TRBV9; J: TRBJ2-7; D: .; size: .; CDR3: CASSEGSTAEQYF; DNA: TGTGCCAGCAGCGAGGGGTCGACTGCCGAGCAGTACTTC
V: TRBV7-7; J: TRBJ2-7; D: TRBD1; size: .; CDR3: CASSLGDRESDEQYF; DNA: TGTGCTAGCAGCTTGGGGGACAGGGAGTCGGACGAGCAGTACTTC
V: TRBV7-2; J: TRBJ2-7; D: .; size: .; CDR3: CASSLRYSAEAYEQYF; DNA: TGTGCCAGCAGCTTACGCTACTCGGCGGAGGCCTACGAGCAGTACTTC
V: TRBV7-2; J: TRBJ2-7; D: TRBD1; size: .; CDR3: CASSLRQGAYEQYF; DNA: TGTGCCAGCAGCTTAAGACAGGGGGCCTACGAGCAGTACTTC
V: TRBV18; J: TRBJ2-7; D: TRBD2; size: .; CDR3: CASSPGGGSYEQYF; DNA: TGTGCCAGCTCACCGGGGGGGGGATCCTACGAGCAGTACTTC
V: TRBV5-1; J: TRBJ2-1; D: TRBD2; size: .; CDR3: CASSLSSGSYNEQFF; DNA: TGCGCCAGCAGCTTGAGTAGCGGGAGTTACAATGAGCAGTTCTTC